One sample yielded the 10 T cell receptor beta chains listed below, sequenced in a study of T cell responses to AZD1222 COVID-19 vaccine. The method was immunoSEQ multiplex PCR; TCRdb's version includes in-frame clones alone and lacks a portion of them. The sample consists of some 80,000 clones, 88% of them appearing once. This specimen consisted of peripheral blood, obtained 28 days after the second dose of the MenACWY control vaccine. The receptors shown here come from an adult who received the MenACWY meningococcal vaccine as a control.

The gene calls are TRBV19 and TRBJ1-2, with D unclear. Germline values: CDR1 LNHDA, CDR2 SQIVND (reference sequence). V was clipped by 5 bases and J by 2 bases, with 9 bases between them. This CDR3 has 13 residues. The CDR3 loop is CASSQRINYGYTF. In DNA, the CDR3 is TGTGCCAGTAGTCAACGGATAAACTATGGCTACACCTTC.

This clone was found once. The V gene is TRBV27, the J gene TRBJ1-5; TRBD1 aligns across 11 bases. Germline V gene lookup returns CDR1 MNHEY and CDR2 SMNVEV (reference sequence). This CDR3 has 17 amino acids. Germline trimming cut 4 bases from V and 7 bases from J; bases unmatched to any gene: 12. The CDR3 loop reads CASSSTPGQGVGQPQHF. The CDR3 DNA reads as TGTGCCAGCAGTTCAACCCCGGGACAGGGGGTAGGGCAGCCCCAGCATTTT.

The chain links TRBV10-3 to TRBJ1-2, with D unclear. This CDR3 is built from 15 residues. Germline assignment: CDR1 ENHRY and CDR2 SYGVKD. Trimming removed 0 bases from V and 0 bases from J, with 8 bases in between. In DNA form, the CDR3 reads TGTGCCATCAGTGAGTCCCGGGAATCTAACTATGGCTACACCTTC. This gives the protein CAISESRESNYGYTF.

This chain uses TRBV4-2 with TRBJ1-4; 7 nucleotides line up with TRBD1. With V trimmed by 0 bases and J by 8 bases, 9 bases remained unmatched. Germline CDR1 LGHNA, CDR2 YNFKEQ. CDR3 size: 16 residues. This CDR3 is CASSQDERGPKEKLFF. CDR3 bases: TGTGCCAGCAGCCAAGATGAGAGGGGGCCCAAGGAAAAACTGTTTTTT.

The chain employs TRBV5-5 and TRBJ2-1, with 13 nucleotides matching TRBD2. The V gene end was trimmed by 4 bases and the J gene end by 9 bases; junction bases not matched to a gene: 7. Germline CDR1 SGHKS, CDR2 YYEKEE (reference sequence). CDR3 size: 15 residues. CDR3 loop: CASSPWTSGGGEQFF. As DNA, the CDR3 is TGTGCCAGCAGCCCTTGGACTAGCGGGGGCGGTGAGCAGTTCTTC. Together with reference TRBV5-5 and TRBJ2-1, the CDR3 gives the full variable domain: DAGVTQSPTHLIKTRGQQVTLRCSPISGHKSVSWYQQVLGQGPQFIFQYYEKEERGRGNFPDRFSARQFPNYSSELNVNALLLGDSALYLCASSPWTSGGGEQFFGPGTRLTVL.

This chain links TRBV6-5 with TRBJ1-1; D possibly corresponds to TRBD1 (5 bases). Germline values: CDR1 MNHEY, CDR2 SVGAGI. The CDR3 runs to 14 residues. The V end lost 6 bases, the J end lost 2 bases, and 13 bases lay between the germline ends. DNA of the CDR3: TGTGCCAGCAGACGGGACGCGTTAAACACTGAAGCTTTCTTT. This gives the protein CASRRDALNTEAFF.

This chain joins TRBV6-4 and TRBJ2-2; 9 nucleotides line up with TRBD2. V trimming: 5 bases; J trimming: 5 bases; junction bases outside the gene matches: 9. Germline V gives CDR1 MRHNA, CDR2 SNTAGT. The CDR3 is 16 amino acids. The chain's CDR3 is CASSTLTTSGTGELFF. The DNA of the CDR3 is TGTGCCAGCAGTACCCTGACGACTAGCGGAACCGGGGAGCTGTTTTTT.

This rearrangement joins TRBV11-3 to TRBJ2-1; 8 nucleotides align to TRBD2. The CDR3 has 14 residues. In germline, CDR1 is SGHNT, CDR2 YENEEA. The V and J ends lost 2 bases and 8 bases, in that order; junction bases with no gene match: 5. CDR3 coding DNA: TGTGCCAGCAGCTTATCTAGCGGGTCACATGAGCAGTTCTTC. Translation gives CASSLSSGSHEQFF.

This chain joins TRBV27 and TRBJ1-4; 11 bases line up with TRBD1. V dropped 6 bases and J dropped 2; count of bases not matched to a gene: 5. The CDR3 runs 16 residues. Germline assignment: CDR1 MNHEY and CDR2 SMNVEV (reference sequence). The CDR3 sequence is CASRRTGGGTNEKLFF. The CDR3 nucleotides read TGTGCCAGCAGGAGGACAGGGGGCGGCACTAATGAAAAACTGTTTTTT. The complete variable domain, with remaining parts taken from reference TRBV27 and TRBJ1-4, reads EAQVTQNPRYLITVTGKKLTVTCSQNMNHEYMSWYRQDPGLGLRQIYYSMNVEVTDKGDVPEGYKVSRKEKRNFPLILESPSPNQTSLYFCASRRTGGGTNEKLFFGSGTQLSVL.

This clone was seen a handful of times. The chain joins TRBV19 to TRBJ1-4, with TRBD1 matching 7 bases. The CDR3 totals 18 residues. Germline V gives CDR1 LNHDA, CDR2 SQIVND (reference sequence). Germline trimming cut 5 bases from V and 2 bases from J; bases unmatched to any gene: 14. The CDR3 loop reads CASSSARGYVTTNEKLFF. CDR3 nucleotides: TGTGCCAGTAGTTCGGCCAGGGGGTACGTAACGACTAATGAAAAACTGTTTTTT.